These 3 T cell receptor beta chains came from one sample sequenced in a study of beta chain features in type 1 diabetes. Study-wide points: Shorter TCRB CDR3s, moderately but significantly so, marked every one of the four CD4+ subsets in Type 1 diabetes patients.

Their antigens are not known. Expressed TCRB transcripts were sequenced, since all the RNA that had been isolated was reverse transcribed. Sequencing used immunoSEQ multiplex PCR; TCRdb keeps in-frame clones, though not all of them. The sample yields about 180,000 clones, approximately 8% seen once. Specimen: central memory CD4+ T cells from blood. These receptors were obtained from a woman aged 40 to 50 with type 1 diabetes.

This clone has only a few counts. The CDR3, as DNA: TGTGCCACTTCCCAAGAGACCCAGTACTTC. Translation gives CATSQETQYF. The genes are TRBV28 and TRBJ2-5, with unresolved D. The CDR3 runs to 10 residues. The germline V gene has CDR1 MDHEN and CDR2 SYDVKM. The V and J ends lost 10 bases and 1 base respectively, with 4 bases between them.

As regards this clone: Within the sample, other DNA sequences also encode this same CDR3. The chain has TRBV5-4 and TRBJ2-7, with TRBD2 matching over 13 bases. The CDR3 totals 15 residues. The germline CDR1 and CDR2 sequences are SGHNT and YYREEE (reference sequence). Losses at the gene ends were 4 bases for V and 3 bases for J; bases not matched to a gene: 4. The CDR3 DNA reads as TGTGCCAGCAGCCCTGGGACTAGCGGGATCTACGAGCAGTACTTC. The encoded protein is CASSPGTSGIYEQYF.

This clone was picked up a small number of times. DNA of the CDR3: TGTGCCTGGGCTAAGACAGGTAGTCTCACCTTC. This sequence encodes CAWAKTGSLTF. The chain recombines TRBV30 with TRBJ1-2, with D possibly TRBD1 on 6 matching bases. V lost 5 bases to trimming and J lost 13 bases, with 17 bases between them. Looked up from germline, CDR1 is GTSNPN and CDR2 is SVGIG (reference sequence). The CDR3 consists of 11 residues.